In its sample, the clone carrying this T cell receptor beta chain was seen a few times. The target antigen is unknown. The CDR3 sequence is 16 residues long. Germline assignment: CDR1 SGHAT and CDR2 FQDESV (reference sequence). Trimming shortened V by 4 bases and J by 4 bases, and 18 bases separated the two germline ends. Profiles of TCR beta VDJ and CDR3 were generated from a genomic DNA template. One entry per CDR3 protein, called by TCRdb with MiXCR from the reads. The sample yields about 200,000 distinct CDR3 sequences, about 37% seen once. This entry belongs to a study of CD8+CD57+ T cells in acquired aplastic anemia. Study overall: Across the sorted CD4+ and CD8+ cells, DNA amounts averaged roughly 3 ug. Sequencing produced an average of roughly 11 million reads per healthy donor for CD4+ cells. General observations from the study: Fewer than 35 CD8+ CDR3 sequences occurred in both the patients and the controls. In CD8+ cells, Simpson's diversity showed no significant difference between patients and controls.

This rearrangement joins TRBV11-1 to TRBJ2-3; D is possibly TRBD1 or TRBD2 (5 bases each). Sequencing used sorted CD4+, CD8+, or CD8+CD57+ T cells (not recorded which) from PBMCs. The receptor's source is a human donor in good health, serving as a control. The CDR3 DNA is TGTGCCAGCAGCTGGAAGGGACCCAGAGATCCAGATACGCAGTATTTT. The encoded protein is CASSWKGPRDPDTQYF.